Below, one T cell receptor (beta chain) is given with its context. This sample is drawn from a study of Tregs in tolerant kidney transplant recipients. Generated by immunoSEQ multiplex PCR, the TCRdb table keeps only in-frame clones and is missing some. Altogether tens of thousands of clones are present, more than 70% being singletons, with the ten largest covering approximately 4.7%. Sample: CD4+ T cells from blood. The sequence came from a human donor in good health.

The CDR3 loop is CASSPLTRAYEQYF. CDR3 DNA sequence: TGTGCCAGCAGCCCACTAACTAGAGCCTACGAGCAGTACTTC. V and J are TRBV7-9 and TRBJ2-7, with D possibly TRBD2 on 5 matching bases. The germline gives CDR1 SEHNR, CDR2 FQNEAQ (reference sequence). The CDR3 is 14 amino acids. The V gene lost 5 bases and the J gene lost 2 bases, with 13 bases spanning the gap.